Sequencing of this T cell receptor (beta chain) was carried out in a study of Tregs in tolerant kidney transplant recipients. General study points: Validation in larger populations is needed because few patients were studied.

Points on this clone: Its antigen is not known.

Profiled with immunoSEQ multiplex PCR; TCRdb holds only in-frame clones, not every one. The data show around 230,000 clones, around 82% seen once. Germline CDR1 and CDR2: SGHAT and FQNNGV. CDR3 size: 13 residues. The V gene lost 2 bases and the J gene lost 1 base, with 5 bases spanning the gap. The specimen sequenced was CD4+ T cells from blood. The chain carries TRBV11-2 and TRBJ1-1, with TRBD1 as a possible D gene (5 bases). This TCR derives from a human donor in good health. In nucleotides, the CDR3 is TGTGCCAGCAGCTTACAGGGGAACACTGAAGCTTTCTTT. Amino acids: CASSLQGNTEAFF.